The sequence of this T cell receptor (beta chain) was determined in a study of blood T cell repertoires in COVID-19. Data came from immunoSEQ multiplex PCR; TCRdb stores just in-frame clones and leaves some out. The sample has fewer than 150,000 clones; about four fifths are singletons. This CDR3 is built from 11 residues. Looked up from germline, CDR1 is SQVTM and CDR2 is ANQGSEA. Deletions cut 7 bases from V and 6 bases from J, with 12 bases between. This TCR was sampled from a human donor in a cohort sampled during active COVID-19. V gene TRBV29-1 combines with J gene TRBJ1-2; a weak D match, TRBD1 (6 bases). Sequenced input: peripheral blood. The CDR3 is CSAGTRDGYTF. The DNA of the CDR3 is TGCAGCGCCGGGACACGAGATGGCTACACCTTC.